This T cell receptor beta chain is drawn from a study of metastatic and nonmetastatic thyroid tumors. Overall study context: Comparison of repertoires was carried out across blood and tumor or nodule tissue from malignant and benign thyroid patients.

Germline assignment: CDR1 LNHDA and CDR2 SQIVND (reference sequence). The CDR3 is 15 amino acids. Among the patients, none had received any treatment before thyroid surgery. Study-wide results and caveats: Significantly higher TCR beta diversity was reportedly seen in malignant thyroid tumors than benign nodules, in blood and tumor.

There are a few counts of this clone. Its antigen is unidentified. Compared with germline, one end of the junction differs, possibly owing to a read error. Per the original data handling: A classifier of distant metastasis in papillary thyroid cancer was built from CDR3 differences (across clinicopathological groups). TCRdb reanalyzed the PCR reads with MiXCR. These V and J calls originate from TCRdb's pipeline instead of the authors' own analysis. The top ten hold 6.5% of the sample, which has 70,000 or so clones, approximately 15% seen once. This receptor was identified in a male donor with papillary thyroid cancer or a benign thyroid nodule (not recorded which). Some clones in this sample may be carry-over from other donors' samples. This sequence joins TRBV19 and TRBJ1-2; D is possibly TRBD1 (6 bases). Specimen: blood. The CDR3 sequence is CASIISGTSPRGYTF. The CDR3 DNA reads as TGTGCCAGTATTATAAGTGGGACATCCCCTCGGGGCTACACCTTC.